These 30 T cell receptor beta chains originate from one sample sequenced in a study of CD8 T cells in Susac syndrome. RNA in amounts of roughly 0.5 to 1 ug was reverse transcribed with random hexamers. One entry per CDR3 protein, called by TCRdb with MiXCR from the immunoSEQ multiplex PCR reads. The sample consists of approximately 280,000 distinct CDR3 sequences, more than 75% of them appearing once. The sample taken for sequencing was CD8+ T cells from PBMCs. These receptors all come from a human donor with multiple sclerosis.

V gene TRBV12-3 or TRBV12-4 combines with J gene TRBJ2-7, with D tentatively TRBD1 or TRBD2 (5 bases each). The length of the CDR3 is 14 residues. V shed 4 bases and J shed 2 bases, with 12 bases lying between them. The CDR3 reads CASSYGTAAYEQYF. In DNA form, the CDR3 reads TGTGCCAGCAGTTACGGGACCGCAGCCTACGAGCAGTACTTC.

A few counts support this clonotype. The J gene is TRBJ2-7, the V gene TRBV7-9; D is perhaps TRBD2 (6 bases). CDR3 length: 13 residues. V was shortened by 3 bases and J by 5 bases, with 11 bases between the two germline ends. Germline V gives CDR1 SEHNR, CDR2 FQNEAQ (reference sequence). CDR3 residues: CASSFGGSNEQYF. The CDR3, as DNA: TGTGCCAGCAGCTTCGGGGGAAGCAACGAGCAGTACTTC.

The rearrangement joins TRBV10-3 to TRBJ2-2, with TRBD1 matching 9 bases. Germline CDR1 reads ENHRY; CDR2 reads SYGVKD. After removal of 3 bases from V and 6 bases from J, the junction contained 8 bases not matched to a gene. This CDR3 contains 16 residues. The CDR3 loop reads CAISEPGQGAPGELFF. CDR3 DNA sequence: TGTGCCATCAGTGAACCGGGACAGGGTGCCCCCGGGGAGCTGTTTTTT.

This chain joins TRBV20-1 and TRBJ1-6; D gene unclear. This CDR3 is built from 12 residues. Germline values: CDR1 DFQATT, CDR2 SNEGSKA (reference sequence). Trimming removed 2 bases at V and 10 bases at J, with 9 bases between. CDR3 amino acids: CSARYSGSPLHF. CDR3 DNA sequence: TGCAGTGCTAGATATTCTGGATCACCCCTCCACTTT.

This clonotype was recorded once. This chain joins TRBV20-1 and TRBJ2-3; TRBD2 matches at 10 bases. With 2 bases clipped from V and 2 bases from J, the junction kept 7 bases outside the gene matches. Germline-derived CDR1 and CDR2 are DFQATT and SNEGSKA (reference sequence). This CDR3 comprises 16 residues. CDR3 DNA: TGCAGTGCTAGAAGCAGACTAGCGGGCACCACAGATACGCAGTATTTT. This sequence encodes CSARSRLAGTTDTQYF.

The chain carries TRBV29-1 and TRBJ1-2, with 8 bases identical to TRBD1. There are 14 residues in the CDR3. CDR1 is SQVTM, CDR2 ANQGSEA, per germline. V dropped 1 base and J dropped 8; count of bases not matched to a gene: 9. CDR3 amino acids: CSVEGNRAGGGYTF. In nucleotides, the CDR3 is TGCAGCGTTGAAGGAAATCGGGCAGGGGGCGGCTACACCTTC.

The chain links TRBV6-5 to TRBJ1-4; possible D gene TRBD1, 5 bases. V lost 1 base and J lost 1, with 19 bases in between. Germline CDR1 MNHEY, CDR2 SVGAGI. This CDR3 has 19 amino acids. The CDR3 loop reads CASSYLSGFTIGTNEKLFF. The CDR3 coding sequence is TGTGCCAGCAGTTACTTATCAGGGTTTACGATTGGAACTAATGAAAAACTGTTTTTT.

This chain uses TRBV25-1 with TRBJ1-4, with 8 positions matching TRBD1. The junction had 5 bases not matched to a gene; V was cut back by 3 bases and J by 5 bases. Germline values: CDR1 MGHDK, CDR2 SYGVNS. The CDR3 length is 15 residues. The CDR3, as DNA: TGTGCCAGCAGTGAGAGGACAGGGTTGAATGAAAAACTGTTTTTT. Amino acids: CASSERTGLNEKLFF.

The CDR3 bases are TGTGCCAGCAGTTTACGGGGGGCAAAAGATACGCAGTATTTT. Translating it yields CASSLRGAKDTQYF. The rearrangement uses TRBV27 and TRBJ2-3; D may be TRBD2 (7 bases). V was clipped by 2 bases and J by 5 bases, with 11 bases between them. The CDR3 sequence is 14 residues long. Germline V CDR1 and CDR2: MNHEY, SMNVEV (reference sequence).

Only one count was recorded for this clonotype. The J gene is TRBJ2-5, the V gene TRBV10-3; the D is unclear. CDR3 length: 17 residues. CDR1 and CDR2 from the germline V gene are ENHRY and SYGVKD. The ends were cut back, 0 bases at V and 3 bases at J, with 17 bases in the middle. CDR3 DNA: TGTGCCATCAGTGAGTCCCCTGGCGGACCGCCCGAAGAGACCCAGTACTTC. It codes for CAISESPGGPPEETQYF.

The chain couples TRBV20-1 to TRBJ1-2; D call uncertain. The CDR3 spans 17 residues. The germline V gene has CDR1 DFQATT and CDR2 SNEGSKA (reference sequence). Trimming took 0 bases from V and 0 from J, leaving 17 bases between them. The chain's CDR3 is CSARDYSEDVANYGYTF. In DNA form, the CDR3 reads TGCAGTGCTAGAGATTATTCGGAGGATGTTGCTAACTATGGCTACACCTTC.

This clonotype was detected once. This chain uses TRBV5-1 with TRBJ2-7; D is possibly TRBD1 (5 bases). CDR3 length: 14 amino acids. Trimming took 2 bases from V and 2 from J, leaving 11 bases between them. Per germline, CDR1 SGHRS and CDR2 YFSETQ. This CDR3 reads CASSLGEQPYEQYF. The CDR3 DNA reads as TGCGCCAGCAGCTTAGGGGAACAACCCTACGAGCAGTACTTC.

Concerning this clonotype: The junction and the germline gene differ at one end; a read error may be behind it. The chain joins TRBV18 to TRBJ2-7, with 9 bases that match TRBD1. The CDR3 spans 17 residues. The germline V gene encodes CDR1 KGHSH and CDR2 LQKENI. Written as DNA, the CDR3 is TGTGCCAGCTCACCAAGGAGGGACAGGGAAGTTTCCTACGGGCAGTACTTC. Its protein product is CASSPRRDREVSYGQYF. The full variable domain, in which reference TRBV18 and TRBJ2-7 provide the parts outside the CDR3, is NAGVMQNPRHLVRRRGQEARLRCSPMKGHSHVYWYRQLPEEGLKFMVYLQKENIIDESGMPKERFSAEFPKEGPSILRIQQVVRGDSAAYFCASSPRRDREVSYGQYFGPGTRLTVT.

This clonotype was seen once. V is TRBV9 and J is TRBJ1-1, with a possible D match to TRBD1 (6 bases). Looked up from germline, CDR1 is SGDLS and CDR2 is YYNGEE. CDR3 length equals 15 residues. V gave up 1 base and J gave up 1 base, with 11 bases separating them. Here the CDR3 reads CASSVMGGPNTEAFF. In nucleotides, the CDR3 is TGTGCCAGCAGCGTAATGGGGGGCCCGAACACTGAAGCTTTCTTT.

The chain is built from TRBV28 and TRBJ2-7; D is uncertain. Trimming shortened V by 7 bases and J by 5 bases, and 18 bases separated the two germline ends. CDR1 is MDHEN and CDR2 is SYDVKM in the germline V gene. The CDR3 is made up of 14 amino acids. CDR3 loop: CASTGGQFLHEQYF. The CDR3 DNA reads as TGTGCCAGCACCGGTGGGCAGTTTCTCCACGAGCAGTACTTC.

This clonotype was seen just once. This chain joins TRBV19 and TRBJ1-3, with 7 bases fitting TRBD1. The CDR3 loop spans 16 amino acids. The V gene's germline CDR1 is LNHDA and CDR2 SQIVND (reference sequence). V shed 9 bases and J 0 bases; nucleotides not matched to a gene: 11. DNA of the CDR3: TGTGCCAGCAAACCGACAGGGTACCACTCTGGAAACACCATATATTTT. It translates to CASKPTGYHSGNTIYF.

This chain joins TRBV7-9 and TRBJ2-5, with D possibly TRBD2 on 5 matching bases. CDR3 length equals 13 residues. Germline CDR1 SEHNR, CDR2 FQNEAQ (reference sequence). V dropped 5 bases and J dropped 2 bases, with 9 bases sitting between them. This CDR3 is CASSPGSQETQYF. CDR3 in DNA: TGTGCCAGCAGCCCGGGGAGTCAAGAGACCCAGTACTTC.

In DNA, the CDR3 is TGTGCCAGCAGTCCAAACCATCCCCTAGCCACCTACAATGAGCAGTTCTTC. This codes for CASSPNHPLATYNEQFF. V and J are TRBV6-1 and TRBJ2-1; TRBD2 might be the D (5 bases). Germline CDR1 is MNHNS and CDR2 is SASEGT. V was trimmed by 5 bases and J by 2 bases, leaving 19 bases between them. The CDR3 extends over 17 amino acids.

V and J are TRBV2 and TRBJ2-1; TRBD2 aligns across 7 bases. J gave up 5 bases and V 10 bases, and 14 bases lay outside the gene matches. The CDR3 spans 15 residues. Germline V gene sequence: CDR1 SNHLY, CDR2 FYNNEI. DNA of the CDR3: TGTGCCACCCAACCCCCCCAGCGGGAAGACAATGAGCAGTTCTTC. Its translation: CATQPPQREDNEQFF.

V is TRBV27 and J is TRBJ1-2; D is possibly TRBD1 (6 bases). Trimming removed 6 bases from V and 4 bases from J, with 15 bases in between. Germline CDR1 reads MNHEY; CDR2 reads SMNVEV (reference sequence). The CDR3 has 14 residues. CDR3 nucleotides: TGTGCCAGCAGCCACGGACAGTCTCTCTATGGCTACACCTTC. Its protein product is CASSHGQSLYGYTF.

The CDR3 reads CASSLPGPTYEQYF. CDR3 nucleotides: TGTGCCAGCAGCTTGCCAGGACCAACCTACGAGCAGTACTTC. The V call is TRBV5-6, the J call TRBJ2-7, with D hard to call. Per the germline V gene, CDR1 is SGHDT and CDR2 is YYEEEE. Trimming took 1 base from V and 2 from J, leaving 10 bases between them. This CDR3 has 14 residues.

The gene calls are TRBV27 and TRBJ2-7; the D call may be TRBD1 or TRBD2 (5 bases each). CDR3 length: 15 amino acids. Germline V gene lookup returns CDR1 MNHEY and CDR2 SMNVEV (reference sequence). V dropped 3 bases and J dropped 3 bases, with 15 bases sitting between them. This CDR3 is CASSFRGSPSYEQYF. CDR3 coding DNA: TGTGCCAGCAGTTTCCGGGGCAGCCCCAGCTACGAGCAGTACTTC.

The V call is TRBV9, the J call TRBJ2-7; TRBD1 or TRBD2 may be the D gene (5 bases each). V was cut by 5 bases and J by 3 bases, with 15 bases left in between. This CDR3 is 14 amino acids long. Germline CDR1 SGDLS, CDR2 YYNGEE. CDR3 sequence: CASSPPGRNYEQYF. The CDR3 DNA follows: TGTGCCAGCAGTCCTCCGGGACGGAACTACGAGCAGTACTTC.

The CDR3 loop is CASSLPPGPYNEQFF. The CDR3 DNA reads TGTGCCAGCAGTTTACCTCCGGGTCCCTACAATGAGCAGTTCTTC. V is TRBV27 and J is TRBJ2-1; D not resolved. Germline V gives CDR1 MNHEY, CDR2 SMNVEV (reference sequence). Between the trimmed V and J ends, which lost 2 bases and 2 bases, there was a span of 10 bases. There are 15 residues in the CDR3.

The chain has TRBV28 and TRBJ2-1; 10 bases are a match to TRBD2. Losses at the gene ends were 3 bases for V and 1 base for J; bases not matched to a gene: 6. CDR3 length equals 17 residues. The germline gives CDR1 MDHEN, CDR2 SYDVKM. The CDR3 sequence is CASSFLQREGSYNEQFF. CDR3 nucleotide sequence: TGTGCCAGCAGTTTTCTTCAGCGGGAGGGGTCCTACAATGAGCAGTTCTTC.

The CDR3 sequence: CASSQDRTGGGLAAYEQYF. DNA of the CDR3: TGCGCCAGCAGCCAAGATCGGACAGGGGGAGGACTAGCGGCCTACGAGCAGTACTTC. The rearrangement links TRBV4-1 to TRBJ2-7; D tentatively fits TRBD1 or TRBD2 (10 bases each). V lost 0 bases, J lost 2 bases, and 23 bases lay in between. Germline CDR1 MGHRA, CDR2 YSYEKL. CDR3 length: 19 amino acids.

This clonotype was seen just once. The CDR3 region is CASSRGPLRPSGNTIYF. CDR3 in DNA: TGTGCCAGCAGCCGGGGTCCACTTCGCCCCTCTGGAAACACCATATATTTT. V usage is TRBV7-9 and J usage is TRBJ1-3; D is undetermined. The CDR3 is 17 residues long. The germline V gene has CDR1 SEHNR and CDR2 FQNEAQ (reference sequence). The V end was cut by 5 bases, the J end by 0 bases, with 17 bases between. Full variable domain (outside the CDR3, taken from reference TRBV7-9 and TRBJ1-3): DTGVSQNPRHKITKRGQNVTFRCDPISEHNRLYWYRQTLGQGPEFLTYFQNEAQLEKSRLLSDRFSAERPKGSFSTLEIQRTEQGDSAMYLCASSRGPLRPSGNTIYFGEGSWLTVV.

J is TRBJ2-2 and V is TRBV20-1, with TRBD2 identical over 8 bases. Trimming removed 2 bases from V and 7 bases from J; junction bases left unmatched: 9. CDR3 length equals 15 residues. Germline CDR1 is DFQATT and CDR2 is SNEGSKA (reference sequence). The CDR3 sequence is CSARPPGGAVGELFF. Written as DNA, the CDR3 is TGCAGTGCTAGACCTCCCGGGGGGGCGGTCGGGGAGCTGTTTTTT.

The chain carries TRBV13 and TRBJ1-4; D not certain. V dropped 0 bases and J dropped 2 bases, with 4 bases sitting between them. CDR3 length: 14 residues. Germline lookup yields CDR1 PRHDT and CDR2 FYEKMQ (reference sequence). The CDR3 reads CASSLGLTNEKLFF. The CDR3 nucleotides read TGTGCCAGCAGCTTAGGGCTGACTAATGAAAAACTGTTTTTT.

The V call is TRBV7-2, the J call TRBJ2-7; 12 bases align to TRBD1. CDR1 is SGHTA, CDR2 FQGNSA, per germline. This CDR3 spans 14 amino acids. This chain's CDR3 is CASGGTGGVYEQYF. As DNA, the CDR3 is TGTGCTAGCGGAGGGACAGGGGGCGTGTACGAGCAGTACTTC.